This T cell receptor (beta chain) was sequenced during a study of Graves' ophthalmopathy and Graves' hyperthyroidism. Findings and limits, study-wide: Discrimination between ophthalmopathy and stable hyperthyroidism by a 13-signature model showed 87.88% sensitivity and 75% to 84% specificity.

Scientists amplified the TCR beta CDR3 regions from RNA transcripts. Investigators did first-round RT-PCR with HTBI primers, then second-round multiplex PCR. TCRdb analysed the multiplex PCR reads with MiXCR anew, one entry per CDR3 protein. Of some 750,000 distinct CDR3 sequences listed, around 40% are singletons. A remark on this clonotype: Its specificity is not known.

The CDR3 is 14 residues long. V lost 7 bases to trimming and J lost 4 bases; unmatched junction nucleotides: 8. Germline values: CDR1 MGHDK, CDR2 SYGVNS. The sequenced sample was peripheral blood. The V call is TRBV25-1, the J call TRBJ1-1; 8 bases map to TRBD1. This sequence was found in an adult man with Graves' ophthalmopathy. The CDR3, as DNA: TGTGCCAGCATATTCTGGACAGGGAGCACTGAAGCTTTCTTT. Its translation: CASIFWTGSTEAFF.